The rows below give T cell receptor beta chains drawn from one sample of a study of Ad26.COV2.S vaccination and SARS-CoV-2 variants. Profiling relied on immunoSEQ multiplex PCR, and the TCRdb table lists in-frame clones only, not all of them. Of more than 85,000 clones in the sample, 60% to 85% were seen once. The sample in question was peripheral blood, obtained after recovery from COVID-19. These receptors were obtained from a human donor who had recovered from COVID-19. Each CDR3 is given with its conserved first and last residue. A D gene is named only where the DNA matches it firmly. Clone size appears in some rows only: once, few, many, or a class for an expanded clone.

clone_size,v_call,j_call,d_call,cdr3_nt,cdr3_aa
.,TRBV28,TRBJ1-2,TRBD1,TGTGCCACCACCGGGGACAGGGGGCTTGGCTACACCTTC,CATTGDRGLGYTF
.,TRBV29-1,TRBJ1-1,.,TGCAGCGCAGGTTCGAACACTGAAGCTTTCTTT,CSAGSNTEAFF
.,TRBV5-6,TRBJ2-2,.,TGTGCCAGCAGCTTGCTGCAGTACACCGGGGAGCTGTTTTTT,CASSLLQYTGELFF
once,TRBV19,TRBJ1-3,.,TGTGCCAGTAGTATTACCCTCCCCCCAGACGGAAACACCATATATTTT,CASSITLPPDGNTIYF
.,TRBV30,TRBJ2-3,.,TGTGCCTGGAGTGTCGGAGGGTCCGATACGCAGTATTTT,CAWSVGGSDTQYF
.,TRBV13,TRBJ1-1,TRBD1,TGTGCCAGCAGCATAGACAGGGTTGACACTGAAGCTTTCTTT,CASSIDRVDTEAFF
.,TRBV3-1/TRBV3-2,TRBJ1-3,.,TGTGCCAGCAGCCTGCCGACGTCCGGGAGGACCACTGGAAACACCATATATTTT,CASSLPTSGRTTGNTIYF
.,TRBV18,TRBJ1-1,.,TGTGCCAGCTCACCAAAAAATCAGGGAGTGAACACTGAAGCTTTCTTT,CASSPKNQGVNTEAFF
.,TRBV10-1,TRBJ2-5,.,TGCGCCAGCAGTGAGCGATCGGGGACGGAGACCCAGTACTTC,CASSERSGTETQYF
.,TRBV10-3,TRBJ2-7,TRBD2,TGTGCCATCAGAGCGGGGGGGAGTTCCGAGCAGTACTTC,CAIRAGGSSEQYF
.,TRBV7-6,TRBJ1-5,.,TGTGCCAGCAGCTTAGGAGTAGGTCAGCCCCAGCATTTT,CASSLGVGQPQHF
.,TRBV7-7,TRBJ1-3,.,TGTGCCAGCAGCTTAGATATTGGAAACACCATATATTTT,CASSLDIGNTIYF
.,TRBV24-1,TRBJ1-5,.,TGTGCCACTGAGACTAAACAGGGTACCGGCAATCAGCCCCAGCATTTT,CATETKQGTGNQPQHF
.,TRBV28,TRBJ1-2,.,TGTGCCAGCAGTTTAACAGCTCCCGAGGGGGGCCACACCTTC,CASSLTAPEGGHTF
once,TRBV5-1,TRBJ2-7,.,TGCGCCAGCAGCTTCCGGGACACCGGATACGAGCAGTACTTC,CASSFRDTGYEQYF
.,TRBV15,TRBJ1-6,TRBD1,TGTGCCACCAGCAGACAGACAGGGAGGTATAATTCACCCCTCCACTTT,CATSRQTGRYNSPLHF
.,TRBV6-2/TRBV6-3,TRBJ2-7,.,TGTGCCAGCAGTTATTCCGCAGCCCGCTCCTACGAGCAGTACTTC,CASSYSAARSYEQYF
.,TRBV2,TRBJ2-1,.,TGTGCCAGCTCGACCACCTCCTACAATGAGCAGTTCTTC,CASSTTSYNEQFF
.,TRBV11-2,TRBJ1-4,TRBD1,TGTGCCAGCAGCCCGATGACAGGGAATAATGAAAAACTGTTTTTT,CASSPMTGNNEKLFF
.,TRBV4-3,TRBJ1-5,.,TGCGCCAGCAGCCAAGGTTTAGATCAGCCCCAGCATTTT,CASSQGLDQPQHF
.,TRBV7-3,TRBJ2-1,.,TGTGCCAGCAGCCCTAACGGAGCCCTCGGAGGCAATGAGCAGTTCTTC,CASSPNGALGGNEQFF
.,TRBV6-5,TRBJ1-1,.,TGTGCCAGCAGCATGACAGGAGCCAACACTGAAGCTTTCTTT,CASSMTGANTEAFF